These T cell receptor beta chains were read from a single sample in a study of T cells in Graves' hyperthyroidism and ophthalmopathy. TCRdb re-called the multiplex PCR reads through MiXCR, storing one row per CDR3 protein. The sample lists roughly 400,000 distinct CDR3 sequences; more than 15% were seen once. The source material was blood. These receptors all stem from a woman aged 18-29 years with Graves' hyperthyroidism that later progressed to Graves' ophthalmopathy. CDR3s include the opening cysteine and the closing phenylalanine or tryptophan. The D gene is left open where the match is weak. Size tells how often a clone was seen (once, few, many) or the class of an expanded clone, and some rows leave it out.

V	J	size	D	CDR3	DNA
TRBV3-1	TRBJ2-1	many	NA	CASSQGGAGEGNEQFF	TGTGCCAGCAGCCAAGGGGGGGCGGGAGAAGGTAATGAGCAGTTCTTC
TRBV2	TRBJ2-5	many	TRBD1	CASSGLGQLGETQYF	TGTGCCAGCAGTGGGTTGGGACAGCTGGGAGAGACCCAGTACTTC
TRBV6-2/TRBV6-3	TRBJ2-7	NA	NA	CASSYSRGAETLYEQYF	TGTGCCAGCAGTTACTCGAGAGGGGCGGAGACCCTCTACGAGCAGTACTTC
TRBV28	TRBJ2-3	many	NA	CASSFIGPERRRGVVRLHTDTQYF	TGTGCCAGCAGTTTTATCGGCCCCGAGCGACGCCGCGGCGTTGTGCGTTTGCACACAGATACGCAGTATTTT
TRBV15	TRBJ1-1	many	TRBD1	CATSRVSRDRGLIGPLNTEAFF	TGTGCCACCAGCAGAGTGTCCCGGGACAGGGGGCTAATCGGTCCCTTGAACACTGAAGCTTTCTTT
TRBV24-1	TRBJ2-2	many	NA	CATSDYGATEGNGELFF	TGTGCCACCAGTGATTATGGTGCTACGGAGGGTAACGGGGAGCTGTTTTTT
TRBV3-2	TRBJ2-7	few	NA	CASSRGGAGESYEQYF	TGTGCCAGCAGCCGAGGGGGGGCTGGAGAATCCTACGAGCAGTACTTC
TRBV18	TRBJ2-1	many	NA	CASSPTLVDEQFF	TGTGCCAGCTCACCGACACTAGTGGATGAGCAGTTCTTC
TRBV25-1	TRBJ1-1	many	NA	CASSESGRGNTEAFF	TGTGCCAGCAGTGAATCGGGACGGGGGAACACTGAAGCTTTCTTT
TRBV19	TRBJ2-1	NA	TRBD2	CASKPSGRASSGEQFF	TGTGCCAGTAAGCCTAGCGGGAGGGCCAGCTCGGGTGAGCAGTTCTTC
TRBV28	TRBJ1-2	many	NA	CASSLVSPENYGYTF	TGTGCCAGCAGTTTAGTCAGCCCCGAGAACTATGGCTACACCTTC
TRBV10-3	TRBJ1-2	few	NA	CAISDDKPDGYTF	TGTGCCATCAGTGACGACAAACCGGATGGCTACACCTTC
TRBV2	TRBJ2-1	NA	NA	CASSDSGVGNEQFF	TGTGCCAGCAGTGATTCGGGAGTGGGCAATGAGCAGTTCTTC
TRBV4-2	TRBJ2-6	NA	TRBD1	CASSQERGQGFSGANVLTF	TGTGCCAGCAGCCAAGAGCGTGGACAGGGGTTTTCTGGGGCCAACGTCCTGACTTTC
TRBV7-9	TRBJ2-7	few	NA	CASTRPGIDYEQYF	TGTGCCAGCACCCGCCCTGGGATAGACTACGAGCAGTACTTC
TRBV3-1	TRBJ2-1	NA	NA	CASSPVTAGSEQFF	TGTGCCAGCAGCCCGGTTACAGCTGGGAGCGAGCAGTTCTTC
TRBV5-4	TRBJ2-4	few	TRBD2	CASSLGLAGPKNIQYF	TGTGCCAGCAGCTTGGGGCTAGCGGGGCCCAAAAACATTCAGTACTTC
TRBV28	TRBJ2-2	many	TRBD2	CASSSLAGGATGELFF	TGTGCCAGCAGTTCTCTAGCGGGAGGGGCCACCGGGGAGCTGTTTTTT
TRBV27	TRBJ1-2	many	NA	CASSWFREGGYTF	TGTGCCAGCAGTTGGTTCAGGGAGGGCGGCTACACCTTC
TRBV15	TRBJ1-1	many	NA	CATSRDQGEAFF	TGTGCCACCAGCAGAGATCAGGGTGAAGCTTTCTTT
TRBV28	TRBJ2-5	many	TRBD1	CASTFDRGTKETQYF	TGTGCCAGCACCTTCGACAGGGGTACTAAAGAGACCCAGTACTTC
TRBV20-1	TRBJ2-3	many	NA	CSASWQTTDTQYF	TGCAGTGCTAGTTGGCAGACCACAGATACGCAGTATTTT
TRBV19	TRBJ1-1	many	NA	CASSLGRKNTEAFF	TGTGCCAGTAGTCTCGGCAGGAAGAACACTGAAGCTTTCTTT